The 4 T cell receptor beta chains below were found in one sample sequenced in a study of draining lymph node invasion in breast cancer. Sorting for CD4+ CD45RA- CD25high cells yielded memory regulatory T cells. From the bulk RNA-seq reads, TCRdb called clonotypes with MiXCR, one entry per CDR3 protein. The sample includes 2,500 to 4,000 distinct CDR3 sequences, approximately 45% of them seen just once. Sequencing was carried out using sorted memory Tregs from a lymph node. The receptors here all came from a female donor with luminal breast cancer.

This clonotype has more than one count but fewer than ten. The genes are TRBV12-3 or TRBV12-4 and TRBJ1-4; 9 positions match TRBD1. This CDR3 has 15 residues. Trimming at V came to 6 bases and at J to 7 bases, leaving 9 bases not matched to a gene. This chain's CDR3 is CASRSADRGGEKLFF. DNA of the CDR3: TGTGCCAGCAGGTCAGCGGACAGGGGAGGTGAAAAACTGTTTTTT.

This clonotype occurred a few times. The chain has TRBV11-2 and TRBJ2-3; unclear D gene. Germline V gene lookup returns CDR1 SGHAT and CDR2 FQNNGV. V lost 5 bases to trimming and J lost 6 bases, with 9 bases between them. The CDR3 has 12 amino acids. The CDR3 bases are TGTGCCAGCAGCCCTGGCGGCGATACGCAGTATTTT. This sequence encodes CASSPGGDTQYF.

The chain is built from TRBV5-4 and TRBJ2-4; TRBD2 matches at 8 bases. V shed 1 base and J 7 bases; nucleotides not matched to a gene: 4. The CDR3 has 14 amino acids. Germline CDR1 SGHNT, CDR2 YYREEE (reference sequence). The CDR3 sequence: CASSLKSGSNIQYF. The DNA of the CDR3 is TGTGCCAGCAGCTTGAAAAGCGGGAGTAACATTCAGTACTTC.

The chain recombines TRBV19 with TRBJ1-1; 8 nucleotides line up with TRBD1. The junction had 5 bases not matched to a gene; V was cut back by 5 bases and J by 0 bases. Germline V gene data show CDR1 as LNHDA and CDR2 as SQIVND (reference sequence). The CDR3 spans 15 residues. Here the CDR3 DNA reads TGTGCCAGTAGTGGGGACAGGAGGATGAACACTGAAGCTTTCTTT. Residues: CASSGDRRMNTEAFF.